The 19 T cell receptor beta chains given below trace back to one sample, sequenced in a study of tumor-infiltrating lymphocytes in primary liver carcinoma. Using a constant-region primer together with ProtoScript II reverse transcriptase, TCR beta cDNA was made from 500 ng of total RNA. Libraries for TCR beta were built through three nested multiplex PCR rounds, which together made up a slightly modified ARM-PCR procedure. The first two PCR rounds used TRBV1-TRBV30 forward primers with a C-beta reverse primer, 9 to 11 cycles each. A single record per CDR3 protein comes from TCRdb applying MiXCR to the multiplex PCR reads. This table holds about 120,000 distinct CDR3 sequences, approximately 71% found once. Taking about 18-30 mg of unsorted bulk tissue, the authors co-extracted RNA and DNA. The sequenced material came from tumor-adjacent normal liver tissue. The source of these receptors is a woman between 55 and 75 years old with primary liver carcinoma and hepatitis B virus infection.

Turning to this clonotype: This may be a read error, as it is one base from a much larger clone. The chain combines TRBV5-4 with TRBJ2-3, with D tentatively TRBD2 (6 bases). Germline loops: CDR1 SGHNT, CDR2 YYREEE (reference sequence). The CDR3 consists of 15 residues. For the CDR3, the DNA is TGTGCCAGCAGCTTTGGCGAGCGGGCGGCGGATATGCAGTATTTT. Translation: CASSFGERAADMQYF.

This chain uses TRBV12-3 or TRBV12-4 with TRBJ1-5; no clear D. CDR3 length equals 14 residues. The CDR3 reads CESSWRFSNQPQHF. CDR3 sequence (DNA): TGTGAGAGCAGTTGGCGCTTTAGCAATCAGCCCCAGCATTTT.

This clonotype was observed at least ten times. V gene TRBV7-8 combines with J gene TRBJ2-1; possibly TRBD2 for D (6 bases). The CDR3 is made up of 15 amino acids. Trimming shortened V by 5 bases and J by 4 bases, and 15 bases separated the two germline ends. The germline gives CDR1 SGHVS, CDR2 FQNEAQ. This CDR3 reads CASSLPRGRYNEQFF. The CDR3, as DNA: TGTGCCAGCAGCCTCCCCCGGGGGAGGTACAATGAGCAGTTCTTC.

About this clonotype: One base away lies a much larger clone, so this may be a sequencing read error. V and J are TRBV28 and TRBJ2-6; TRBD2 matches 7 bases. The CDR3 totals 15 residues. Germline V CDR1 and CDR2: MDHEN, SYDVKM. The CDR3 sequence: CASTPGGSEANVLTF. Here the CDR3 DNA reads TGTGCCAGCACGCCGGGAGGATCTGAGGCCAACGTCCTGACTTTC.

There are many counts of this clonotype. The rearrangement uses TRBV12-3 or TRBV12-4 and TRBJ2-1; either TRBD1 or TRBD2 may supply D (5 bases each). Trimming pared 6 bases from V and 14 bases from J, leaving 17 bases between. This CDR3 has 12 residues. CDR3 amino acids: CASRPGTTKEFF. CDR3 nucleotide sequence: TGTGCCAGCAGACCCGGGACCACTAAGGAGTTCTTC.

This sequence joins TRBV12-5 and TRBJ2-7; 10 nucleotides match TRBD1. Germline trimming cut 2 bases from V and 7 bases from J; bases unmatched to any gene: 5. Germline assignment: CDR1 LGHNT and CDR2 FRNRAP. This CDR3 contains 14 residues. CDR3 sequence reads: CASGLMGQGCEQYF. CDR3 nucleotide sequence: TGTGCTAGTGGTTTGATGGGACAGGGGTGTGAGCAGTACTTC.

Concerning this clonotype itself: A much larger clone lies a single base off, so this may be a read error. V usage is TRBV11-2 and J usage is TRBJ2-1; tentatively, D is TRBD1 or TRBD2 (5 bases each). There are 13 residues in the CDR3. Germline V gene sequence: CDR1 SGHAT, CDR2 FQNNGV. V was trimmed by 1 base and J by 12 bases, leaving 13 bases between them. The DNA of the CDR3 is TGTGCCAGCAGCTTAGGGGGGATAAGTGTGCAGTTCTTC. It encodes CASSLGGISVQFF.

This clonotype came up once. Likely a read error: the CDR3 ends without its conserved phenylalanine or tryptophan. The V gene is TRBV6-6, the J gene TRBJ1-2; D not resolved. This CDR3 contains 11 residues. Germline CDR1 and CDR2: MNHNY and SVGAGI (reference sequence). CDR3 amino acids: CASNSNYGYTL. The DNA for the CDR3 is TGTGCGAGTAACAGCAACTATGGCTACACCCTC.

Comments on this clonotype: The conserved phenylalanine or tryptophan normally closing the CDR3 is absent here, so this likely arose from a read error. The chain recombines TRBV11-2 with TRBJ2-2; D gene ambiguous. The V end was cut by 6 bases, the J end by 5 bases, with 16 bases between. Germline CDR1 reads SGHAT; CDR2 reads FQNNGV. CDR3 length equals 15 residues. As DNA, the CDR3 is TGTGCCAGCAGTCCTCCACAAGGACCGACCGGGGAGCTGTTTTGT. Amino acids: CASSPPQGPTGELFC.

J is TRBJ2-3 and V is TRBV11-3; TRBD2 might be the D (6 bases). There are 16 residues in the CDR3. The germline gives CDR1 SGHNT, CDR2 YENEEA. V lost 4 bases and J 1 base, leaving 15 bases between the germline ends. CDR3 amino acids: CASSSGSGRGTDTQYF. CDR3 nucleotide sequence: TGTGCCAGCAGCTCCGGGAGCGGGCGAGGCACAGATACGCAGTATTTT.

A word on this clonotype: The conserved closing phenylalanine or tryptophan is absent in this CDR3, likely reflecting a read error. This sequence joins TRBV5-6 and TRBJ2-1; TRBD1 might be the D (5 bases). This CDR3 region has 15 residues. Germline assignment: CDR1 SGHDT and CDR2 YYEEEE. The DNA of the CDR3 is TGTGCCAGCAGCTTTGGACATTTCTCCTACCATGAGCAGTTCTTA. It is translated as CASSFGHFSYHEQFL.

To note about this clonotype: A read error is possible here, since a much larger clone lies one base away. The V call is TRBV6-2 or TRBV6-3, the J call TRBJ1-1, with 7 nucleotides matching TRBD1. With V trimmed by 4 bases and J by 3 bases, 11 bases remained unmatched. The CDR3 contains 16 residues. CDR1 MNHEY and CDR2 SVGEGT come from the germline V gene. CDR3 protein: CASSFSLGQGDTEAFF. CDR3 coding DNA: TGTGCCAGCAGTTTTAGTCTCGGGCAGGGGGACACTGAAGCTTTCTTT.

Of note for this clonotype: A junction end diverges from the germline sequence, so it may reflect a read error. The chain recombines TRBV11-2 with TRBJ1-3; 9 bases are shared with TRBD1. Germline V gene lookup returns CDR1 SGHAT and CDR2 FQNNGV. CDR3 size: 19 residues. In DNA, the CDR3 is TGTGCTAGCAGCTCATGCCCGGACAGGGGAGCGTACTCCGGAAACACCATATATTTT. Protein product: CASSSCPDRGAYSGNTIYF.

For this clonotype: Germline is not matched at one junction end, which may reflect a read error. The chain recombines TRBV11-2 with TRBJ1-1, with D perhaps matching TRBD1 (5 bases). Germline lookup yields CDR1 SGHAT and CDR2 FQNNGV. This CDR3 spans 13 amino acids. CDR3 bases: TGTGTCAGCAGCTTGGCCTCGGGACGGCAAGCTTTCTTT. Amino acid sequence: CVSSLASGRQAFF.

CDR3: CASSLWGLEISYEQYF. The CDR3, as DNA: TGTGCCAGCAGCTTGTGGGGACTTGAGATATCCTACGAGCAGTACTTC. The chain uses TRBV7-9 and TRBJ2-7, with D possibly matching TRBD2 (6 bases). The CDR3 totals 16 residues. Deletions cut 3 bases from V and 1 base from J, with 16 bases between. Germline lookup yields CDR1 SEHNR and CDR2 FQNEAQ (reference sequence). Using reference TRBV7-9 and TRBJ2-7 for the parts outside the CDR3, the full variable domain is DTGVSQNPRHKITKRGQNVTFRCDPISEHNRLYWYRQTLGQGPEFLTYFQNEAQLEKSRLLSDRFSAERPKGSFSTLEIQRTEQGDSAMYLCASSLWGLEISYEQYFGPGTRLTVT.

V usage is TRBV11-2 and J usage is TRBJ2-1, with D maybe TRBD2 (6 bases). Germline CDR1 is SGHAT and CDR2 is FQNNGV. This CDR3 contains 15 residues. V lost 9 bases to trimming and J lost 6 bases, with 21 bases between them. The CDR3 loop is CASSRLVSGCNEQFF. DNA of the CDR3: TGTGCCAGTAGCCGACTAGTTTCGGGATGCAATGAGCAGTTCTTC.

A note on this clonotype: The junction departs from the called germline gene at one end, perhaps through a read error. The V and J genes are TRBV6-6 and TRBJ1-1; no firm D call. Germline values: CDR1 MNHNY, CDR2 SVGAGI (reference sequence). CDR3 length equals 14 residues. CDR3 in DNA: TGTGCCAGTAGTTCCGTACAGTTAAACACTGAAGCTTTCTTT. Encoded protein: CASSSVQLNTEAFF.

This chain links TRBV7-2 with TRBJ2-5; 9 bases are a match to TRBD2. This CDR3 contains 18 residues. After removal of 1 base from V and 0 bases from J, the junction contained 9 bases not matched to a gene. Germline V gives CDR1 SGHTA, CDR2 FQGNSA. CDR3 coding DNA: TGTGCCAGCAGCTTAGTCTCGGCGGGAGGGGGGTACCAAGAGACCCAGTACTTC. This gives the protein CASSLVSAGGGYQETQYF.

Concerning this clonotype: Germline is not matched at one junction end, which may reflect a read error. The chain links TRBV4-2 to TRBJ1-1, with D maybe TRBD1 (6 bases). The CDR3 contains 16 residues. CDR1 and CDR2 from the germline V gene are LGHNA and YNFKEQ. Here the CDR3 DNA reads TGTGACAGCAGCCGACGGGGGGGCGCCAGGAACACTGAAGCTTTCTTT. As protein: CDSSRRGGARNTEAFF.